Listed below are T cell receptor beta chains from one sample, sequenced in a study of shared clonotypes between healthy human individuals. Profiling relied on immunoSEQ multiplex PCR, and the TCRdb table lists in-frame clones only, not all of them. The repertoire holds hundreds of thousands of clones, with 70% to 80% as singletons. The material sequenced was PBMCs. The receptors here all came from a woman between 35 and 50 years old in good health. Some clones in this sample may be carry-over from other donors' samples. Each CDR3 is given with its conserved first and last residue. D genes are given only for firm matches. Part of the rows lack a size; the others show once, few, many or a class for expanded clones.

TRBV5-6	.	.	TRBJ1-5	TGTGCCAGCAGCTTGGCAGCAAATCAGCCCCAGCATTTT	CASSLAANQPQHF
TRBV5-1	.	.	TRBJ1-2	TGCGCCAGCAGCTTGAATTTAGCCGGGTCCTATGGTGGCTACACCTTC	CASSLNLAGSYGGYTF
TRBV7-3	.	.	TRBJ2-6	TGTGCCAGCAGCCTTGGACATCAGTCTGGGGCCAACGTCCTGACTTTC	CASSLGHQSGANVLTF
TRBV2	.	.	TRBJ2-2	TGTGCCAGCAGTGAAACCAGGACCGGGGAGCTGTTTTTT	CASSETRTGELFF
TRBV18	.	once	TRBJ2-1	TGTGCCAGCTCACCACCGGGGGTGGATGAGCAGTTCTTC	CASSPPGVDEQFF
TRBV19	TRBD1	.	TRBJ1-1	TGTGCCGGTAGTATAGGATACAGGGGCAGGTACACTGAAGCTTTCTTT	CAGSIGYRGRYTEAFF
TRBV7-8	TRBD1	.	TRBJ1-5	TGTGCCAGCAGCTTAAGGGGGACAGGGGGCAGGGATCAGCCCCAGCATTTT	CASSLRGTGGRDQPQHF
TRBV11-2	.	.	TRBJ2-7	TGTGCCAGCAGCTTAGGTAGAGTGACTTACGAGCAGTACTTC	CASSLGRVTYEQYF
TRBV7-9	TRBD2	.	TRBJ2-1	TGTGCCAGCAGCCCACGACTAGCGGGCTACAATGAGCAGTTCTTC	CASSPRLAGYNEQFF
TRBV4-1	TRBD1	once	TRBJ2-7	TGCGCCAGCAGCCACCCGACAGGGAGCGAGCAGTACTTC	CASSHPTGSEQYF
TRBV4-2	TRBD2	.	TRBJ2-1	TGTGCCAGCAGGTCCGGGACTAGCGGGAGAAGGGGCTACAATGAGCAGTTCTTC	CASRSGTSGRRGYNEQFF
TRBV10-3	TRBD2	.	TRBJ2-1	TGTGCCATCAGGAAGGGACTAGCGGGAGTTACCTACAATGAGCAGTTCTTC	CAIRKGLAGVTYNEQFF
TRBV11-1	TRBD2	once	TRBJ2-1	TGTGCCAGCAGCTTCGAGACTAGCGGGAGCATCAATGAGCAGTTCTTC	CASSFETSGSINEQFF
TRBV7-2	.	.	TRBJ2-2	TGTGCCAGCAGCTCTACCAGAAACACCGGGGAGCTGTTTTTT	CASSSTRNTGELFF
TRBV2	TRBD1	.	TRBJ2-7	TGTGCCAGCAGATCAGGACAGGGCTACGAGCAGTACTTC	CASRSGQGYEQYF
TRBV29-1	.	.	TRBJ2-1	TGCAGCGTTGACAGGGCAAACTCCTACAATGAGCAGTTCTTC	CSVDRANSYNEQFF
TRBV10-3	TRBD2	.	TRBJ2-1	TGTGCCATCAGTGGGGCGGGAGGGCACAATGAGCAGTTCTTC	CAISGAGGHNEQFF
TRBV20-1	.	.	TRBJ1-2	TGCAGTGTTGTTGGGGTTTTTGGCTACACCTTC	CSVVGVFGYTF
TRBV4-1	TRBD2	.	TRBJ2-3	TGCGCCAGCAGCCAAGTGGGGACTAGCGGGAGGGCCCGGGGTACTACGCAGTATTTT	CASSQVGTSGRARGTTQYF
TRBV7-9	.	.	TRBJ2-2	TGTGCCAGCAGCTCAGGGGAAAGGAAGCTGTTTTTT	CASSSGERKLFF
TRBV19	.	.	TRBJ1-1	TGTGCCAGTAGTATGGATTGGACAGCCACTGAAGCTTTCTTT	CASSMDWTATEAFF
TRBV6-8	.	once	TRBJ2-7	TGTGCCAGCAGCCTAATCTACGAGCAGTACTTC	CASSLIYEQYF
TRBV7-2	TRBD2	once	TRBJ2-7	TGTGCCAGCAGCTTCCTAGCGGGAGAGGCCTACGAGCAGTACTTC	CASSFLAGEAYEQYF
TRBV6-1	.	.	TRBJ2-7	TGTGCCAGCAACCTGCTGGGGGCCCCCTACGAGCAGTACTTC	CASNLLGAPYEQYF
TRBV5-1	TRBD2	.	TRBJ2-1	TGCGCCAGCAGCAGCGGGACTAGCGGGAGAAAAGGTTACAATGAGCAGTTCTTC	CASSSGTSGRKGYNEQFF
TRBV4-1	.	.	TRBJ2-2	TGCGCCAGCAGCCAAGAAGACTACCTTTCCACCGGGGAGCTGTTTTTT	CASSQEDYLSTGELFF
TRBV28	TRBD2	.	TRBJ2-1	TGTGCCAGCAGGGTGGCTAGCGGATACAATGAGCAGTTCTTC	CASRVASGYNEQFF
TRBV28	.	.	TRBJ2-4	TGTGCCAGCAGTTTAGGTCCGGGTGTGGGCAAAAACATTCAGTACTTC	CASSLGPGVGKNIQYF
TRBV2	.	many	TRBJ1-6	TGTGCCAGCAGTCGATACTCCTATAATTCACCCCTCCACTTT	CASSRYSYNSPLHF
TRBV18	.	.	TRBJ2-6	TGTGCCAGCTCACCACGCGCGACAGACAACTCTGGGGCCAACGTCCTGACTTTC	CASSPRATDNSGANVLTF
TRBV28	.	once	TRBJ1-5	TGTGCCAGCAGTTTGGGCGTCCGGAATCAGCCCCAGCATTTT	CASSLGVRNQPQHF
TRBV4-1	.	.	TRBJ2-7	TGCGCCAGCAGCCAAGACACAGGGCAGGCCTACGAGCAGTACTTC	CASSQDTGQAYEQYF
TRBV7-9	TRBD1	.	TRBJ1-2	TGTGCCAGCAGCTTAGGTATTTCCGGGACAGGGGATGGCTACACCTTC	CASSLGISGTGDGYTF
TRBV15	.	.	TRBJ1-5	TGTGCCACCAGCAGACTTGGGGACCAGCCCCAGCATTTT	CATSRLGDQPQHF
TRBV5-1	.	.	TRBJ2-3	TGCGCCAGCGTCAGGGGAGGTAGCACAGATACGCAGTATTTT	CASVRGGSTDTQYF
TRBV11-2	.	.	TRBJ2-7	TGTGCCAGCAGCCAATCAACAGGCGAGCAGTACTTC	CASSQSTGEQYF
TRBV18	.	many	TRBJ2-1	TGTGCCAGCTCACCGGTGGGTCGGGGAGGTGAGCAGTTCTTC	CASSPVGRGGEQFF
TRBV11-2	.	.	TRBJ1-2	TGTGCCAGCAGCAAACAGGGACTCGGCTACACCTTC	CASSKQGLGYTF
TRBV7-9	TRBD2	.	TRBJ2-3	TGTGCCAGCACCCTGACTAGCGGGACGGGAGATACGCAGTATTTT	CASTLTSGTGDTQYF
TRBV7-9	TRBD2	many	TRBJ2-3	TGTGCCAGCAGCCCTAAGACTAGCAGGGGCACAGATACGCAGTATTTT	CASSPKTSRGTDTQYF
TRBV7-2	TRBD2	few	TRBJ2-7	TGTGCCAGCAGCTCTAGCGGGAGCTACGAGCAGTACTTC	CASSSSGSYEQYF
TRBV5-6	TRBD1	.	TRBJ1-3	TGTGCCAGCTTCCCGGGCCTTAGGGACAGGGACAGCTCTGGAAACACCATATATTTT	CASFPGLRDRDSSGNTIYF
TRBV6-1	.	.	TRBJ2-7	TGTGCCAGCAGTGAACGCTACGAGCAGTACTTC	CASSERYEQYF
TRBV18	.	.	TRBJ2-7	TGTGCCAGCTCGCCAGACGGAGAACGGGAGCAGTACTTC	CASSPDGEREQYF
TRBV18	TRBD1	.	TRBJ2-3	TGTGCCAGCTCAACCCGGGACAGGGGAACAGATACGCAGTATTTT	CASSTRDRGTDTQYF
TRBV2	TRBD1	many	TRBJ1-1	TGTGCCAGCAGTCCTGGGACAGGGCGGCTGCGCGCTTTCTTT	CASSPGTGRLRAFF